One and the same sample provided the 21 T cell receptor beta chains below, sequenced in a study of blood T cell repertoires in COVID-19. The data were produced by immunoSEQ multiplex PCR, yet TCRdb's version contains in-frame clones alone and is incomplete. The sample yields 65,000 or so clones, roughly four fifths seen once. Sequenced sample: peripheral blood. Receptor source: a man aged 60 to 69 with acute or convalescent COVID-19.

The genes are TRBV10-3 and TRBJ2-5, with 13 bases that match TRBD2. CDR1 ENHRY and CDR2 SYGVKD come from the germline V gene. Germline trimming cut 4 bases from V and 1 base from J; bases unmatched to any gene: 9. CDR3 length equals 18 residues. The CDR3 DNA is TGTGCCATCAGTGCAGGAACTAGCGGGGGGGCCCCCCAAGAGACCCAGTACTTC. Amino acid sequence: CAISAGTSGGAPQETQYF.

V and J are TRBV12-3 or TRBV12-4 and TRBJ1-1; the match to TRBD1 covers 9 bases. This CDR3 is 11 amino acids long. V trimming: 6 bases; J trimming: 11 bases; junction bases outside the gene matches: 4. The CDR3 loop reads CASSIQGAAFF. CDR3 sequence (DNA): TGTGCCAGCAGCATACAGGGGGCCGCTTTCTTT.

V gene TRBV7-3 combines with J gene TRBJ2-3; the D gene is possibly TRBD1 (5 bases). Trimming stripped 3 bases from V and 2 bases from J, with 6 bases between. CDR1 and CDR2 from the germline V gene are SGHTA and FQGTGA. This CDR3 region has 13 residues. The CDR3: CASSFGATDTQYF. The DNA for the CDR3 is TGTGCCAGCAGCTTTGGGGCCACAGATACGCAGTATTTT.

The gene calls are TRBV6-5 and TRBJ2-7, with D perhaps matching TRBD1 (6 bases). Deletions cut 6 bases from V and 4 bases from J, with 13 bases between. The length of the CDR3 is 13 residues. Germline V gene data show CDR1 as MNHEY and CDR2 as SVGAGI. CDR3 in DNA: TGTGCCAGCAGCCCGGACAGTGATTACGAGCAGTACTTC. It is translated as CASSPDSDYEQYF.

The V and J genes are TRBV10-3 and TRBJ2-1; tentatively, D is TRBD1 (5 bases). V was trimmed by 1 base and J by 0 bases, leaving 16 bases between them. Germline lookup yields CDR1 ENHRY and CDR2 SYGVKD. The CDR3 runs 18 residues. CDR3 region: CAISEFTWGQGSYNEQFF. CDR3 DNA sequence: TGTGCCATCAGTGAGTTTACTTGGGGCCAGGGCTCCTACAATGAGCAGTTCTTC.

The J gene is TRBJ1-5, the V gene TRBV27; D is uncertain. Trimming cost V 6 bases and J 7 bases, with 16 bases left between them. Germline CDR1 MNHEY, CDR2 SMNVEV (reference sequence). This CDR3 has 14 residues. DNA for the CDR3: TGTGCCAGCAGCCCGGGATGGGGTCACCAGCCCCAGCATTTT. Translation gives CASSPGWGHQPQHF.

The V gene is TRBV6-4, the J gene TRBJ2-5; D might be TRBD2 (6 bases). There are 15 residues in the CDR3. V lost 8 bases and J lost 1, with 17 bases in between. The germline V gene encodes CDR1 MRHNA and CDR2 SNTAGT. This CDR3 is CASPVGRGTQETQYF. The CDR3 nucleotides read TGTGCCAGCCCCGTAGGGCGGGGCACCCAAGAGACCCAGTACTTC.

This clone was seen only a few times. The V and J genes are TRBV7-9 and TRBJ2-7; TRBD1 might be the D (6 bases). CDR3 length: 12 residues. CDR1 and CDR2 (germline): SEHNR, FQNEAQ (reference sequence). Trimming shortened V by 3 bases and J by 5 bases, and 8 bases separated the two germline ends. Here the CDR3 DNA reads TGTGCCAGCAGCTTTGGGACAAACGAGCAGTACTTC. Its translation: CASSFGTNEQYF.

This rearrangement joins TRBV24-1 to TRBJ2-3, with TRBD2 matching over 10 bases. The CDR3 totals 18 residues. V was clipped by 4 bases and J by 3 bases; unmatched bases: 12. Germline loops: CDR1 KGHDR, CDR2 SFDVKD. The DNA of the CDR3 is TGTGCCACCAGTGAGCTAGCGGGGGCAAACCCGCAGACAGATACGCAGTATTTT. Translation: CATSELAGANPQTDTQYF.

The V gene is TRBV30, the J gene TRBJ2-7; 10 bases line up with TRBD1. From germline, CDR1 is GTSNPN and CDR2 SVGIG (reference sequence). V lost 2 bases, J lost 5 bases, and 9 bases stayed unmatched. This CDR3 is 15 amino acids long. The CDR3 region has the DNA TGTGCCTGGAGTAGAACCGGGACAGGGGCAAACGAGCAGTACTTC. Encoded protein: CAWSRTGTGANEQYF.

The chain combines TRBV12-5 with TRBJ1-5; 9 nucleotides line up with TRBD1. The CDR3 is 13 residues long. The trim removed 6 bases at V and 7 bases at J, leaving 4 bases unmatched. Germline V lookup: CDR1 LGHNT, CDR2 FRNRAP. This CDR3 is CASGQTGGQPQHF. The CDR3 bases are TGTGCTAGTGGGCAGACAGGGGGACAGCCCCAGCATTTT.

The V call is TRBV7-2, the J call TRBJ2-7; D may be TRBD1 (5 bases). The CDR3 extends over 15 amino acids. Germline assignment: CDR1 SGHTA and CDR2 FQGNSA. The V end lost 5 bases, the J end lost 1 base, and 15 bases lay between the germline ends. CDR3 DNA sequence: TGTGCCAGCAGCCCTAGGGGCAGGAATTCCTACGAGCAGTACTTC. Encoded protein: CASSPRGRNSYEQYF.

This chain links TRBV2 with TRBJ1-5; 7 nucleotides match TRBD1. V was clipped by 4 bases and J by 6 bases; unmatched bases: 9. Germline V gene sequence: CDR1 SNHLY, CDR2 FYNNEI. CDR3 length: 15 residues. The CDR3 nucleotides are TGTGCCAGCAGTGCGGAGGGGGCAGTAGGTCAGCCCCAGCATTTT. It translates to CASSAEGAVGQPQHF.

The chain recombines TRBV9 with TRBJ2-7; D is unresolved. Per germline, CDR1 SGDLS and CDR2 YYNGEE. V dropped 0 bases and J dropped 3 bases, with 7 bases sitting between them. This CDR3 has 13 residues. Here the CDR3 reads CASSVAGDYEQYF. The DNA of the CDR3 is TGTGCCAGCAGCGTAGCCGGTGACTACGAGCAGTACTTC.

The chain links TRBV7-9 to TRBJ2-7; 7 bases agree with TRBD1. Germline V lookup: CDR1 SEHNR, CDR2 FQNEAQ (reference sequence). This CDR3 region has 14 residues. The V gene end was trimmed by 4 bases and the J gene end by 0 bases; junction bases not matched to a gene: 3. The CDR3 nucleotides are TGTGCCAGCAGCTCAAGACAGGGCTCCTACGAGCAGTACTTC. This translates into CASSSRQGSYEQYF.

The CDR3 is CASSLGGGWGTEAFF. CDR3 nucleotides: TGTGCCAGCAGCTTAGGAGGAGGCTGGGGCACTGAAGCTTTCTTT. The chain is built from TRBV5-4 and TRBJ1-1; D gene unclear. Germline V lookup: CDR1 SGHNT, CDR2 YYREEE (reference sequence). CDR3 length: 15 amino acids. With 2 bases removed from V and 4 bases from J, the gap between germline ends came to 15 bases.

CDR3 DNA: TGTGCCACCAGCAGAGATAAAGGAAACACCATATATTTT. As protein: CATSRDKGNTIYF. The rearrangement joins TRBV15 to TRBJ1-3; D ambiguous. This CDR3 comprises 13 residues. Germline V CDR1 and CDR2: LNHNV, YYDKDF (reference sequence). Deletions cut 0 bases from V and 4 bases from J, with 4 bases between.

The chain carries TRBV19 and TRBJ1-2; the D gene is possibly TRBD1 (5 bases). The CDR3 is made up of 12 amino acids. Per the germline V gene, CDR1 is LNHDA and CDR2 is SQIVND (reference sequence). The V gene lost 7 bases and the J gene lost 0 bases, with 6 bases spanning the gap. CDR3 nucleotides: TGTGCCAGTACAGGGCCTAACTATGGCTACACCTTC. Its translation: CASTGPNYGYTF.

The chain links TRBV10-3 to TRBJ2-7; 10 bases match TRBD1. This CDR3 is 17 amino acids long. V lost 4 bases and J lost 3; bases outside the gene matches: 12. Per the germline V gene, CDR1 is ENHRY and CDR2 is SYGVKD. Written as DNA, the CDR3 is TGTGCCATCAGTGGAGAATTAGTGGGGGACAGGGGCTACGAGCAGTACTTC. It specifies CAISGELVGDRGYEQYF.

This sequence joins TRBV4-1 and TRBJ2-4; TRBD2 aligns across 7 bases. This CDR3 is built from 18 residues. The trim removed 4 bases at V and 0 bases at J, leaving 12 bases unmatched. The germline V gene has CDR1 MGHRA and CDR2 YSYEKL. The CDR3 loop is CASSPLGRVTIAKNIQYF. The DNA of the CDR3 is TGCGCCAGCAGCCCCCTAGGGAGGGTTACGATAGCCAAAAACATTCAGTACTTC.

The chain employs TRBV7-3 and TRBJ1-2; a weak D match, TRBD1 (5 bases). Trimming cost V 5 bases and J 8 bases, with 12 bases left between them. Per germline, CDR1 SGHTA and CDR2 FQGTGA. The CDR3 runs to 12 residues. The CDR3 protein is CASSRTGEGYTF. CDR3 sequence (DNA): TGTGCCAGCAGCCGGACGGGGGAGGGCTACACCTTC.